This T cell receptor (beta chain) is from a study of blood T cell repertoires in COVID-19. Germline-derived CDR1 and CDR2 are SQVTM and ANQGSEA. The CDR3 contains 12 residues. The junction had 4 bases not matched to a gene; V was cut back by 5 bases and J by 4 bases. Donors in Cohort 3 counted as recovered after two negative PCRs, clearance, or symptom resolution. Per the original data handling: Quantification of nucleated cells was approximated via reference gene primer amplification. Clones were sequenced by immunoSEQ multiplex PCR, and TCRdb holds only the in-frame ones, with some missing. The V and J calls and clone size are taken from that table; D and trimming were inferred from the DNA. The sample has 300,000 to 400,000 clones, around 89% seen once.

V gene TRBV29-1 combines with J gene TRBJ1-2; 7 bases line up with TRBD1. Sequenced material: PBMCs or T cells enriched from blood (not recorded which). The sequence derives from a woman aged 18 to 35 who had recovered from COVID-19. Written as DNA, the CDR3 is TGCAGCGTTCGACAGGGAGCCTATGGCTACACCTTC. The encoded protein is CSVRQGAYGYTF.